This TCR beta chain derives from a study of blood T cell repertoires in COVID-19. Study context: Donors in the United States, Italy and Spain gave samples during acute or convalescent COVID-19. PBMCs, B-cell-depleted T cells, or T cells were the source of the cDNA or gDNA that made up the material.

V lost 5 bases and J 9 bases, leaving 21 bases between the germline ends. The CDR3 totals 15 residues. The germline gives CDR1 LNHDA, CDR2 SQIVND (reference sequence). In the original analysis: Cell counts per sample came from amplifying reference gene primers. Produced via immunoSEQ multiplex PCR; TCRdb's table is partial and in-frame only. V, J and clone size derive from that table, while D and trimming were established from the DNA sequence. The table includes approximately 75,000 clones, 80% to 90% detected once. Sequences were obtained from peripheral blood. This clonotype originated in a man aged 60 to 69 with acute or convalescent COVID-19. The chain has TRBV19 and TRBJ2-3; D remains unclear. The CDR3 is CASSLYRSPGSTQYF. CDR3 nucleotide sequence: TGTGCCAGTAGTTTATATAGGTCTCCCGGGTCGACGCAGTATTTT.